These 26 T cell receptor beta chains were all obtained from the same sample, sequenced in a study of blood T cell repertoires in COVID-19. TCRdb's table, derived via immunoSEQ multiplex PCR, lists solely in-frame clones and lacks some. The repertoire holds approximately 210,000 clones, with 80% to 90% as singletons. Material: peripheral blood. These TCRs come from a man in his forties with acute or convalescent COVID-19.

This clone has a handful of counts. The rearrangement joins TRBV29-1 to TRBJ2-1; 7 bases are a match to TRBD1. J lost 2 bases, V lost 2 bases, and 3 bases had no gene match. Germline V gene data show CDR1 as SQVTM and CDR2 as ANQGSEA. CDR3 length: 14 amino acids. This chain's CDR3 is CSVEPGTAYNEQFF. The CDR3 DNA reads as TGCAGCGTTGAACCCGGGACAGCCTACAATGAGCAGTTCTTC.

V is TRBV25-1 and J is TRBJ2-7; 13 bases match TRBD2. Germline CDR1 is MGHDK and CDR2 is SYGVNS. The CDR3 sequence is 15 residues long. J lost 5 bases, V lost 3 bases, and 4 bases had no gene match. This CDR3 is CASSDPGLAGDEQYF. CDR3 sequence (DNA): TGTGCCAGCAGTGACCCCGGACTAGCGGGGGACGAGCAGTACTTC.

This chain joins TRBV9 and TRBJ2-7; 8 positions agree with TRBD1. Germline V gene data show CDR1 as SGDLS and CDR2 as YYNGEE. The junction had 6 bases not matched to a gene; V was cut back by 4 bases and J by 3 bases. The CDR3 sequence is 14 residues long. The CDR3 protein is CASSLGTGGYEQYF. As DNA, the CDR3 is TGTGCCAGCAGCCTAGGGACAGGTGGCTACGAGCAGTACTTC.

V and J are TRBV2 and TRBJ1-5; D is perhaps TRBD1 (6 bases). V gave up 4 bases and J gave up 3 bases, with 13 bases separating them. CDR3 length: 15 residues. Germline V gene lookup returns CDR1 SNHLY and CDR2 FYNNEI. The CDR3 spells CASSVEGGANQPQHF. The DNA of the CDR3 is TGTGCCAGCAGTGTGGAGGGGGGGGCCAATCAGCCCCAGCATTTT.

The V call is TRBV3-1 (or the pseudogene TRBV3-2), the J call TRBJ2-1; D is unclear. Germline V gene sequence: CDR1 LGHDT, CDR2 YNNKEL (reference sequence). The CDR3 extends over 13 amino acids. Deletions cut 4 bases from V and 3 bases from J, with 7 bases between. The CDR3 loop reads CASSLALYNEQFF. CDR3 nucleotide sequence: TGTGCCAGCAGCCTGGCTCTCTACAATGAGCAGTTCTTC.

This sequence joins TRBV6-5 and TRBJ1-1, with TRBD1 matching over 7 bases. V was pared by 2 bases and J by 2 bases, with 2 bases of the junction left unmatched. Germline V lookup: CDR1 MNHEY, CDR2 SVGAGI. This CDR3 region has 14 residues. Written as DNA, the CDR3 is TGTGCCAGCAGTTACGGACAGGCCAACACTGAAGCTTTCTTT. Protein sequence: CASSYGQANTEAFF.

This clone has only one observation. V and J are TRBV19 and TRBJ2-1; 10 bases map to TRBD1. Per the germline V gene, CDR1 is LNHDA and CDR2 is SQIVND (reference sequence). The CDR3 sequence is 13 residues long. The ends lost 7 bases at V and 7 bases at J; junction bases unmatched: 4. The CDR3 sequence is CASIGTGVNEQFF. The DNA for the CDR3 is TGTGCCAGTATAGGGACAGGGGTTAATGAGCAGTTCTTC. Full variable domain (remainder filled in from reference TRBV19 and TRBJ2-1): DGGITQSPKYLFRKEGQNVTLSCEQNLNHDAMYWYRQDPGQGLRLIYYSQIVNDFQKGDIAEGYSVSREKKESFPLTVTSAQKNPTAFYLCASIGTGVNEQFFGPGTRLTVL.

The chain recombines TRBV2 with TRBJ2-7, with no clear D. Trimming pared 1 base from V and 0 bases from J, leaving 7 bases between. The CDR3 extends over 14 amino acids. Per germline, CDR1 SNHLY and CDR2 FYNNEI. The CDR3 nucleotides read TGTGCCAGCAGTGAAGGGCCCAGCTCCTACGAGCAGTACTTC. It yields the protein CASSEGPSSYEQYF.

The J gene is TRBJ2-3, the V gene TRBV24-1; 8 bases are a match to TRBD2. V lost 4 bases, J lost 0 bases, and 17 bases stayed unmatched. CDR3 length equals 20 residues. From germline, CDR1 is KGHDR and CDR2 SFDVKD. The CDR3 protein is CATSDLRKGRTSRSTDTQYF. As DNA, the CDR3 is TGTGCCACCAGTGACCTCAGGAAGGGGCGGACTAGCAGGAGCACAGATACGCAGTATTTT.

The chain carries TRBV12-3 or TRBV12-4 and TRBJ1-1, with no clear D. This CDR3 contains 13 residues. The V gene lost 2 bases and the J gene lost 6 bases, with 10 bases spanning the gap. In DNA form, the CDR3 reads TGTGCCAGCAGTTTAATACTCTCGGCTGAAGCTTTCTTT. Translated: CASSLILSAEAFF.

This clone was found once. This rearrangement joins TRBV3-1 (or the pseudogene TRBV3-2) to TRBJ1-1; the D is unclear. There are 13 residues in the CDR3. The V gene lost 5 bases and the J gene lost 4 bases, with 11 bases spanning the gap. Germline-derived CDR1 and CDR2 are LGHDT and YNNKEL (reference sequence). The CDR3 DNA follows: TGTGCCAGCAGCTCCCAAGCGATCACTGAAGCTTTCTTT. Protein sequence: CASSSQAITEAFF.

This clone is a singleton in its sample. This chain connects TRBV5-3 to TRBJ1-4; 11 nucleotides line up with TRBD1. TRBV5-3 is noted as an ORF with a role that remains uncertain. V lost 4 bases and J lost 6; bases outside the gene matches: 17. The CDR3 loop spans 19 amino acids. CDR3 residues: CARSHCVGTGGYEDEKLFF. The CDR3 DNA follows: TGTGCCAGAAGCCACTGTGTTGGGACAGGGGGTTATGAGGATGAAAAACTGTTTTTT.

The V and J genes are TRBV6-4 and TRBJ2-3; D might be TRBD2 (6 bases). Trimming left V 4 bases short and J 4 bases short, with 9 bases between. The CDR3 extends over 13 amino acids. Germline V gives CDR1 MRHNA, CDR2 SNTAGT. CDR3 sequence (DNA): TGTGCCAGCAGTGCAACGGGAGCAGATACGCAGTATTTT. Protein: CASSATGADTQYF.

This clone was observed a few times. V is TRBV7-2 and J is TRBJ2-7, with D tentatively TRBD1 (5 bases). Germline values: CDR1 SGHTA, CDR2 FQGNSA. V was cut by 5 bases and J by 4 bases, with 9 bases left in between. The length of the CDR3 is 12 residues. CDR3 in amino acids: CASSQDIYEQYF. The DNA for the CDR3 is TGTGCCAGCAGCCAGGACATTTACGAGCAGTACTTC.

The chain joins TRBV19 to TRBJ2-1, with 9 nucleotides matching TRBD2. This CDR3 comprises 15 residues. The germline CDR1 and CDR2 sequences are LNHDA and SQIVND (reference sequence). The junction had 1 base not matched to a gene; V was cut back by 3 bases and J by 1 base. The CDR3 reads CASSISGSSYNEQFF. In DNA, the CDR3 is TGTGCCAGTAGTATTAGCGGGAGTTCCTACAATGAGCAGTTCTTC.

The gene calls are TRBV27 and TRBJ2-1; TRBD2 might be the D (6 bases). V lost 6 bases, J lost 5 bases, and 11 bases lay in between. Looked up from germline, CDR1 is MNHEY and CDR2 is SMNVEV (reference sequence). The CDR3 consists of 13 residues. As DNA, the CDR3 is TGTGCCAGCAGCCAACCGGGGGACAATGAGCAGTTCTTC. This gives the protein CASSQPGDNEQFF.

The chain carries TRBV24-1 and TRBJ2-1, with 8 bases aligning to TRBD2. There are 14 residues in the CDR3. In germline, CDR1 is KGHDR, CDR2 SFDVKD. V gave up 4 bases and J gave up 5 bases; unmatched junction bases: 3. Written as DNA, the CDR3 is TGTGCCACCAGTGAAGGACTAGCAAACAATGAGCAGTTCTTC. Translated: CATSEGLANNEQFF.

V gene TRBV2 combines with J gene TRBJ2-2, with 11 bases identical to TRBD2. Germline CDR1 is SNHLY and CDR2 is FYNNEI. This CDR3 spans 16 amino acids. The trim removed 5 bases at V and 3 bases at J, leaving 5 bases unmatched. The CDR3 nucleotides are TGTGCCAGCAGTCCTAGCGGGGGGCCTCACACCGGGGAGCTGTTTTTT. This encodes CASSPSGGPHTGELFF.

This chain links TRBV29-1 with TRBJ2-5; 8 bases are shared with TRBD1. The CDR3 consists of 13 residues. Per the germline V gene, CDR1 is SQVTM and CDR2 is ANQGSEA. V shed 3 bases and J 5 bases; nucleotides not matched to a gene: 5. The DNA for the CDR3 is TGCAGCGTTGAGCAGGGGGCCCGGGAGACCCAGTACTTC. Amino acids: CSVEQGARETQYF.

V and J are TRBV3-1 (or the pseudogene TRBV3-2) and TRBJ2-5, with a tentative D call TRBD1 (6 bases). Trimming cost V 7 bases and J 6 bases, with 12 bases left between them. From germline, CDR1 is LGHDT and CDR2 YNNKEL (reference sequence). The CDR3 extends over 12 amino acids. The CDR3 sequence: CASNSQGKTQYF. DNA for the CDR3: TGTGCCAGCAACAGCCAGGGGAAGACCCAGTACTTC.

The chain uses TRBV12-3 or TRBV12-4 and TRBJ1-5, with D unclear. CDR3 length: 12 amino acids. The V end was cut by 8 bases, the J end by 6 bases, with 11 bases between. The CDR3 is CASASGSQPQHF. The DNA of the CDR3 is TGTGCCAGCGCTTCCGGGAGTCAGCCCCAGCATTTT.

The chain recombines TRBV7-2 with TRBJ1-5; no reliable D call. CDR1 is SGHTA, CDR2 FQGNSA, per germline. Trimming removed 5 bases at V and 2 bases at J, with 16 bases between. The CDR3 loop spans 16 amino acids. CDR3 bases: TGTGCCAGCAGCCCCGGCAAAGGTGAGGGCAATCAGCCCCAGCATTTT. Translating it yields CASSPGKGEGNQPQHF.

The CDR3 protein is CASNSGQGESPLHF. DNA for the CDR3: TGCGCCAGCAACTCTGGACAGGGGGAATCACCCCTCCACTTT. The chain employs TRBV5-1 and TRBJ1-6; the match to TRBD1 covers 10 bases. V gave up 6 bases and J gave up 10 bases; unmatched junction bases: 7. The CDR3 contains 14 residues. The germline gives CDR1 SGHRS, CDR2 YFSETQ.

This clone was seen only once. The chain uses TRBV19 and TRBJ2-7; 7 nucleotides match TRBD1. The CDR3 is 15 amino acids. V was clipped by 10 bases and J by 3 bases; unmatched bases: 15. In germline, CDR1 is LNHDA, CDR2 SQIVND (reference sequence). The CDR3 reads CATNYPRDSDYEQYF. The CDR3 DNA is TGTGCCACCAATTATCCCCGGGACAGTGACTACGAGCAGTACTTC.

V is TRBV24-1 and J is TRBJ1-2, with D tentatively TRBD1 (6 bases). Trimming took 2 bases from V and 2 from J, leaving 8 bases between them. The CDR3 runs 14 residues. The germline gives CDR1 KGHDR, CDR2 SFDVKD. The CDR3 loop is CATSDWTVNYGYTF. As DNA, the CDR3 is TGTGCCACCAGTGATTGGACAGTCAACTATGGCTACACCTTC.

CDR3 amino acids: CASSYRTGPPYEQYF. The CDR3 nucleotides are TGTGCCAGTAGTTATAGGACAGGCCCCCCCTACGAGCAGTACTTC. V gene TRBV19 combines with J gene TRBJ2-7, with TRBD1 matching 7 bases. V shed 5 bases, J shed 2 bases, and the junction held 9 bases outside the gene matches. CDR1 is LNHDA and CDR2 is SQIVND in the germline V gene (reference sequence). The CDR3 covers 15 residues.